The 32 T cell receptor beta chains reported below all come from one sample, sequenced in a study of blood T cell repertoires in COVID-19. This table comes from immunoSEQ multiplex PCR, and its TCRdb copy is limited to in-frame clones, with some not included. The table shows about 140,000 clones, with approximately 85% occurring only once. Sequencing used peripheral blood. These receptors originate from a man between 50 and 59 years old with acute or convalescent COVID-19.

V is TRBV6-1 and J is TRBJ1-1; 11 bases map to TRBD1. Germline CDR1 reads MNHNS; CDR2 reads SASEGT. The CDR3 extends over 15 amino acids. V shed 1 base, J shed 5 bases, and the junction held 3 bases outside the gene matches. The CDR3 sequence is CASSEGTGGRTEAFF. CDR3 in DNA: TGTGCCAGCAGTGAAGGGACAGGGGGCCGTACTGAAGCTTTCTTT.

V gene TRBV7-2 combines with J gene TRBJ2-7; 8 bases map to TRBD1. Germline V gene lookup returns CDR1 SGHTA and CDR2 FQGNSA. The V and J ends lost 2 bases and 3 bases, in that order; junction bases with no gene match: 9. CDR3 length equals 16 residues. DNA for the CDR3: TGTGCCAGCAGCTTATTGTACCGGGACAGGTACTACGAGCAGTACTTC. Amino acid sequence: CASSLLYRDRYYEQYF.

The genes are TRBV7-2 and TRBJ2-4; 8 nucleotides match TRBD2. V lost 3 bases to trimming and J lost 2 bases; unmatched junction nucleotides: 15. The CDR3 runs to 19 residues. CDR1 SGHTA and CDR2 FQGNSA come from the germline V gene. CDR3 loop: CASSLVVAGSMSSKNIQYF. CDR3 DNA sequence: TGTGCCAGCAGCTTGGTAGTAGCGGGATCGATGTCGTCCAAAAACATTCAGTACTTC.

The chain has TRBV6-5 and TRBJ2-1, with TRBD2 matching over 7 bases. The V gene end was trimmed by 8 bases and the J gene end by 5 bases; junction bases not matched to a gene: 6. The CDR3 totals 13 residues. The germline V gene has CDR1 MNHEY and CDR2 SVGAGI. CDR3 nucleotides: TGTGCCAGCGTTCCAGCGGGGAACAATGAGCAGTTCTTC. Its protein product is CASVPAGNNEQFF.

The chain links TRBV9 to TRBJ2-1; 12 bases agree with TRBD2. V lost 3 bases to trimming and J lost 5 bases; unmatched junction nucleotides: 3. The length of the CDR3 is 15 residues. Looked up from germline, CDR1 is SGDLS and CDR2 is YYNGEE. In DNA, the CDR3 is TGTGCCAGCAGCGCGTCTAGCGGGAGGGACAATGAGCAGTTCTTC. Translation gives CASSASSGRDNEQFF.

This chain joins TRBV5-1 and TRBJ2-7, with TRBD1 matching over 8 bases. From germline, CDR1 is SGHRS and CDR2 YFSETQ. CDR3 length: 14 amino acids. Unmatched junction bases numbered 7, after V lost 3 bases and J lost 5 bases. The CDR3 DNA is TGCGCCAGCAGCTCCGACAGGGGCATCGACGAGCAGTACTTC. Translation gives CASSSDRGIDEQYF.

The J gene is TRBJ2-5, the V gene TRBV6-5; 7 bases fit TRBD1. The ends lost 6 bases at V and 1 base at J; junction bases unmatched: 2. Germline V gene sequence: CDR1 MNHEY, CDR2 SVGAGI. The CDR3 runs to 13 residues. The CDR3 bases are TGTGCCAGCAGCGACAGGGCCCAAGAGACCCAGTACTTC. This sequence encodes CASSDRAQETQYF.

This rearrangement joins TRBV30 to TRBJ1-2; maybe TRBD1 (6 bases). Germline loops: CDR1 GTSNPN, CDR2 SVGIG (reference sequence). V lost 4 bases, J lost 7 bases, and 16 bases lay in between. The CDR3 is 13 amino acids. CDR3 in amino acids: CAWTAGDPGGYTF. As DNA, the CDR3 is TGTGCCTGGACGGCAGGGGATCCTGGTGGCTACACCTTC.

The V and J genes are TRBV30 and TRBJ1-4; D perhaps matches TRBD1 (6 bases). V lost 1 base, J lost 1 base, and 19 bases lay in between. The CDR3 spans 18 residues. CDR1 is GTSNPN and CDR2 is SVGIG in the germline V gene (reference sequence). CDR3 residues: CAWSDPQGWRKTNEKLFF. The CDR3 DNA reads TGTGCCTGGAGTGACCCACAGGGTTGGCGGAAAACTAATGAAAAACTGTTTTTT.

The rearrangement links TRBV10-2 to TRBJ2-3; 7 nucleotides line up with TRBD1. The CDR3 contains 15 residues. V lost 6 bases, J lost 4 bases, and 10 bases stayed unmatched. Germline CDR1 and CDR2: WSHSY and SAAADI. CDR3 protein: CASSTGTESSDTQYF. The CDR3 coding sequence is TGCGCCAGCAGCACCGGGACAGAGAGCTCAGATACGCAGTATTTT.

V and J are TRBV10-1 and TRBJ2-7; D ambiguous. Looked up from germline, CDR1 is WNHNN and CDR2 is SYGVQD (reference sequence). This CDR3 has 13 residues. V was clipped by 0 bases and J by 3 bases, with 6 bases between them. The CDR3 loop reads CASSESGIYEQYF. The CDR3 DNA is TGCGCCAGCAGTGAGTCGGGCATCTACGAGCAGTACTTC.

The chain carries TRBV28 and TRBJ2-7, with 8 bases fitting TRBD2. CDR3 size: 14 residues. Germline assignment: CDR1 MDHEN and CDR2 SYDVKM. The V and J ends lost 3 bases and 4 bases, in that order; junction bases with no gene match: 5. Here the CDR3 reads CASSFSGGTYEQYF. The CDR3 coding sequence is TGTGCCAGCAGTTTCAGCGGGGGAACATACGAGCAGTACTTC.

The V gene is TRBV2, the J gene TRBJ1-5; a possible D gene is TRBD1 (6 bases). Germline lookup yields CDR1 SNHLY and CDR2 FYNNEI. V lost 6 bases and J lost 2, with 14 bases in between. The CDR3 totals 15 residues. CDR3 sequence reads: CASRDDRMGNQPQHF. CDR3 DNA sequence: TGTGCCAGCAGGGATGACAGGATGGGCAATCAGCCCCAGCATTTT.

J is TRBJ1-6 and V is TRBV30; D possibly corresponds to TRBD1 (6 bases). The CDR3 is 13 amino acids. Trimming cost V 2 bases and J 6 bases, with 8 bases left between them. Germline CDR1 and CDR2: GTSNPN and SVGIG (reference sequence). DNA for the CDR3: TGTGCCTGGAGTCCACAGGGTAATTCACCCCTCCACTTT. It encodes CAWSPQGNSPLHF.

The V call is TRBV5-4, the J call TRBJ2-5; TRBD1 aligns across 7 bases. There are 15 residues in the CDR3. The V gene end was trimmed by 3 bases and the J gene end by 1 base; junction bases not matched to a gene: 6. Germline V lookup: CDR1 SGHNT, CDR2 YYREEE (reference sequence). The CDR3 sequence: CASSSTGLSQETQYF. The DNA for the CDR3 is TGTGCCAGCAGCTCGACAGGGCTCTCCCAAGAGACCCAGTACTTC.

The CDR3 is CASRHDGKNTEAFF. The CDR3 DNA reads as TGTGCCAGCAGACACGACGGGAAGAACACTGAAGCTTTCTTT. The chain recombines TRBV6-5 with TRBJ1-1; D remains ambiguous. The V end lost 6 bases, the J end lost 1 base, and 12 bases lay between the germline ends. This CDR3 spans 14 amino acids. Germline CDR1 is MNHEY and CDR2 is SVGAGI.

The CDR3 bases are TGTGCCAGTAGTATGGAGGGACAGGGGTTCACCTATAATTCACCCCTCCACTTT. This encodes CASSMEGQGFTYNSPLHF. This sequence joins TRBV19 and TRBJ1-6; 10 bases match TRBD1. Per germline, CDR1 LNHDA and CDR2 SQIVND (reference sequence). This CDR3 is 18 amino acids long. After removal of 3 bases from V and 2 bases from J, the junction contained 7 bases not matched to a gene. Based on the CDR3 plus reference TRBV19 and TRBJ1-6, the full variable domain is DGGITQSPKYLFRKEGQNVTLSCEQNLNHDAMYWYRQDPGQGLRLIYYSQIVNDFQKGDIAEGYSVSREKKESFPLTVTSAQKNPTAFYLCASSMEGQGFTYNSPLHFGNGTRLTVT.

The chain joins TRBV7-9 to TRBJ2-7, with 9 bases aligning to TRBD2. With V trimmed by 10 bases and J by 4 bases, 14 bases remained unmatched. Germline assignment: CDR1 SEHNR and CDR2 FQNEAQ (reference sequence). This CDR3 region has 15 residues. The CDR3 coding sequence is TGTGCCATCCGACCTACGCCTAGCGGGGATTACGAGCAGTACTTC. It translates to CAIRPTPSGDYEQYF.

The V gene is TRBV28, the J gene TRBJ1-2; D possibly corresponds to TRBD1 (6 bases). V was trimmed by 6 bases and J by 8 bases, leaving 13 bases between them. The V gene's germline CDR1 is MDHEN and CDR2 SYDVKM. This CDR3 has 12 amino acids. CDR3 protein: CASSPGTIGYTF. CDR3 coding DNA: TGTGCCAGCAGCCCTGGGACAATCGGCTACACCTTC.

The chain links TRBV19 to TRBJ2-5; TRBD1 matches 10 bases. Germline assignment: CDR1 LNHDA and CDR2 SQIVND (reference sequence). The CDR3 is 16 amino acids. Losses at the gene ends were 7 bases for V and 5 bases for J; bases not matched to a gene: 13. Here the CDR3 reads CASKGTGAVKAETQYF. The CDR3 coding sequence is TGTGCCAGTAAAGGGACAGGGGCCGTAAAGGCCGAGACCCAGTACTTC.

The V gene is TRBV4-1, the J gene TRBJ1-4, with D perhaps matching TRBD1 (5 bases). Trimming left V 7 bases short and J 6 bases short, with 21 bases between. This CDR3 has 16 amino acids. Looked up from germline, CDR1 is MGHRA and CDR2 is YSYEKL. CDR3 in amino acids: CASTWILGLGDEKLFF. Here the CDR3 DNA reads TGCGCCAGCACGTGGATTCTCGGCTTAGGGGATGAAAAACTGTTTTTT.

Here the CDR3 DNA reads TGTGCCAGCAGCTTGGACCAGGGTTACTATTCACCCCTCCACTTT. It codes for CASSLDQGYYSPLHF. This chain joins TRBV5-6 and TRBJ1-6; D might be TRBD1 (5 bases). Deletions cut 0 bases from V and 8 bases from J, with 12 bases between. The CDR3 totals 15 residues. Looked up from germline, CDR1 is SGHDT and CDR2 is YYEEEE. Full variable domain (missing parts from reference TRBV5-6 and TRBJ1-6): DAGVTQSPTHLIKTRGQQVTLRCSPKSGHDTVSWYQQALGQGPQFIFQYYEEEERQRGNFPDRFSGHQFPNYSSELNVNALLLGDSALYLCASSLDQGYYSPLHFGNGTRLTVT.

The rearrangement uses TRBV6-4 and TRBJ2-1, with 12 bases identical to TRBD2. Germline V gene sequence: CDR1 MRHNA, CDR2 SNTAGT. The CDR3 is made up of 16 amino acids. V shed 6 bases and J 6 bases; nucleotides not matched to a gene: 9. The CDR3 is CASSMYLAGGLNEQFF. CDR3 bases: TGTGCCAGCAGCATGTATCTAGCGGGAGGGCTCAATGAGCAGTTCTTC.

The chain recombines TRBV3-1 (or the pseudogene TRBV3-2) with TRBJ2-7; 8 bases fit TRBD2. Germline assignment: CDR1 LGHDT and CDR2 YNNKEL (reference sequence). The CDR3 totals 18 residues. V was clipped by 0 bases and J by 7 bases; unmatched bases: 17. For the CDR3, the DNA is TGTGCCAGCAGCCAAGACCCCTCCACGGGGGGGCTTTTGTGGGAGCAGTACTTC. Translation gives CASSQDPSTGGLLWEQYF.

The chain combines TRBV7-2 with TRBJ2-3, with TRBD2 matching 12 bases. The ends lost 4 bases at V and 8 bases at J; junction bases unmatched: 10. Germline V gene lookup returns CDR1 SGHTA and CDR2 FQGNSA. The CDR3 spans 16 residues. CDR3 loop: CASSSLAGGTTRTQYF. In DNA form, the CDR3 reads TGTGCCAGCAGCTCCCTAGCGGGGGGGACCACACGTACGCAGTATTTT.

This clone has more than one count but fewer than ten. The chain links TRBV21-1 to TRBJ1-2; TRBD1 reflects the table's D call only, with no check against the DNA. TRBV21-1 is noted as a pseudogene. This CDR3 has 17 residues. The chain's CDR3 is CASSGRDRGLWDYGYTF. The CDR3 bases are TGTGCCAGCAGCGGCAGGGACAGGGGGCTTTGGGACTATGGCTACACCTTC.

This clone was seen a few times. The CDR3 sequence: CASSSGALNEKLFF. CDR3 coding DNA: TGTGCCAGCAGCTCAGGGGCCCTTAATGAAAAACTGTTTTTT. The V and J genes are TRBV5-5 and TRBJ1-4; D possibly corresponds to TRBD1 (6 bases). This CDR3 is 14 amino acids long. The germline gives CDR1 SGHKS, CDR2 YYEKEE (reference sequence). V shed 3 bases and J shed 4 bases, with 10 bases lying between them.

The chain has TRBV5-1 and TRBJ2-5; 10 bases align to TRBD2. Per germline, CDR1 SGHRS and CDR2 YFSETQ. V shed 5 bases and J 2 bases; nucleotides not matched to a gene: 0. The CDR3 extends over 13 amino acids. As DNA, the CDR3 is TGCGCCAGCAGACTAGCGGGGCAAGAGACCCAGTACTTC. This encodes CASRLAGQETQYF.

This clone has just a few counts. The J gene is TRBJ2-5, the V gene TRBV5-4; D perhaps matches TRBD2 (5 bases). V was cut by 0 bases and J by 1 base, with 13 bases left in between. Germline CDR1 and CDR2: SGHNT and YYREEE (reference sequence). CDR3 size: 16 residues. Here the CDR3 DNA reads TGTGCCAGCAGCTTGGTGTCGGGGAGCCGCCAAGAGACCCAGTACTTC. Translated, it gives CASSLVSGSRQETQYF.

The chain combines TRBV7-9 with TRBJ2-1; unclear D gene. The CDR3 runs 11 residues. Looked up from germline, CDR1 is SEHNR and CDR2 is FQNEAQ (reference sequence). The ends were cut back, 3 bases at V and 10 bases at J, with 7 bases in the middle. The CDR3 nucleotides are TGTGCCAGCAGCTTGGCGGAAGAGCAGTTCTTC. It encodes CASSLAEEQFF.

The chain employs TRBV9 and TRBJ2-7; D may be TRBD2 (5 bases). Germline V gives CDR1 SGDLS, CDR2 YYNGEE. Trimming took 0 bases from V and 6 from J, leaving 10 bases between them. The CDR3 covers 13 residues. The CDR3, as DNA: TGTGCCAGCAGCGTAGCGGGTGCGGGCGAGCAGTACTTC. Translated, it gives CASSVAGAGEQYF.

The CDR3 here is CASSSGTANTGELFF. CDR3 in DNA: TGTGCCAGCAGCTCCGGGACAGCGAACACCGGGGAGCTGTTTTTT. The chain recombines TRBV13 with TRBJ2-2, with 7 bases lining up with TRBD1. The CDR3 totals 15 residues. The ends lost 4 bases at V and 0 bases at J; junction bases unmatched: 2. Germline V gene sequence: CDR1 PRHDT, CDR2 FYEKMQ (reference sequence).